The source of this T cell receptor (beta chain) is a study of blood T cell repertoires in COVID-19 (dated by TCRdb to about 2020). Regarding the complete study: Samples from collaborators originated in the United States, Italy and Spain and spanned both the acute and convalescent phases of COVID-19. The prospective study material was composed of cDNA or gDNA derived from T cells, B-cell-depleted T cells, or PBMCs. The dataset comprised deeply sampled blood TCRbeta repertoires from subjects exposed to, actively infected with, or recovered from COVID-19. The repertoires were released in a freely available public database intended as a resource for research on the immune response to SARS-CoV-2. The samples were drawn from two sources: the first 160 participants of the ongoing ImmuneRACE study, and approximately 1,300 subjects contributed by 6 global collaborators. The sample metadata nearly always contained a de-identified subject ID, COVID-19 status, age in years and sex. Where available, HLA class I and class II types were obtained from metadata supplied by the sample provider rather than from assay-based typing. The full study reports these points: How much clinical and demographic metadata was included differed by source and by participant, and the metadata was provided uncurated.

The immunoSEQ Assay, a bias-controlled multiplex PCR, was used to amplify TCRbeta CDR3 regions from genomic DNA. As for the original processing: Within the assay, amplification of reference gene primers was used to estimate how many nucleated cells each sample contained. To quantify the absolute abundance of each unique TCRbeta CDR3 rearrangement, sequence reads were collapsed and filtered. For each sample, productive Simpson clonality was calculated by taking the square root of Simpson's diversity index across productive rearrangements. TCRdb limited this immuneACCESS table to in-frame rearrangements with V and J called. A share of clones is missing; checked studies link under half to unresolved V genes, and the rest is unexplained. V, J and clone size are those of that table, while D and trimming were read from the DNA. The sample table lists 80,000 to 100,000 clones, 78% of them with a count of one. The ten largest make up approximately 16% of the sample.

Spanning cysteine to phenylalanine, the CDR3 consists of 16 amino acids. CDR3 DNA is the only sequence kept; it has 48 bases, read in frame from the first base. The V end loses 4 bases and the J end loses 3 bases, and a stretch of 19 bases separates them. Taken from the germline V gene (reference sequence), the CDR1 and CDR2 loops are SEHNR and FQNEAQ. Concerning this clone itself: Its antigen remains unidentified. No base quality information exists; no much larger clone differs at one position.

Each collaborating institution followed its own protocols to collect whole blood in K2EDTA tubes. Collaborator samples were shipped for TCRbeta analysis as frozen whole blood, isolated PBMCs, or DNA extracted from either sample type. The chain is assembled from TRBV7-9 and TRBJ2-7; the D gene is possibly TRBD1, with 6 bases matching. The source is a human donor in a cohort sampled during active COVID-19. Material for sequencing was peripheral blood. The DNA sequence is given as TGTGCCAGCAGCTGGCCCGAGGGTGGGGGCTTCTACGAGCAGTACTTC. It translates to CASSWPEGGGFYEQYF.